The clone carrying this T cell receptor beta chain was seen a few times. The entry originates in a study of blood T cell repertoires in COVID-19. Study context: PBMCs, B-cell-depleted T cells, or T cells provided the cDNA or gDNA that made up the material.

CDR3 length: 14 residues. V shed 8 bases and J shed 4 bases, with 14 bases lying between them. The V gene's germline CDR1 is SNHLY and CDR2 FYNNEI. TCRdb's copy holds only in-frame clones and misses some; the assay was immunoSEQ multiplex PCR. In the table there are roughly 120,000 clones, just under 85% of which are singletons. V usage is TRBV2 and J usage is TRBJ2-2, with D tentatively TRBD1 (6 bases). The receptor was isolated from a man between 65 and 79 years old with active or convalescent COVID-19. The sequenced sample was peripheral blood. DNA of the CDR3: TGTGCCAGCGGTGGACAGTTGGGCACCGGGGAGCTGTTTTTT. Its protein product is CASGGQLGTGELFF.